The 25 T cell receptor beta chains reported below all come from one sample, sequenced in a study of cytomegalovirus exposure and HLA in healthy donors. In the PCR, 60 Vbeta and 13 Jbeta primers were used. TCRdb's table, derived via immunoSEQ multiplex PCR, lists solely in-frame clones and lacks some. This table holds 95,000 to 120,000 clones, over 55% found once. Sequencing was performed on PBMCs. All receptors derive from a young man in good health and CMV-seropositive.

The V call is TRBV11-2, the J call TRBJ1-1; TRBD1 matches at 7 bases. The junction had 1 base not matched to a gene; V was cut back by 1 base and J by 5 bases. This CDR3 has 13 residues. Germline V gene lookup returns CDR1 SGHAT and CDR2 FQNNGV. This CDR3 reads CASSLGQGTEAFF. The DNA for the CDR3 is TGTGCCAGCAGCTTAGGACAGGGTACTGAAGCTTTCTTT.

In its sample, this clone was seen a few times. CDR3 sequence reads: CASSLGQGQETQYF. Written as DNA, the CDR3 is TGTGCCAGCAGTTTAGGACAGGGTCAGGAGACCCAGTACTTC. The V call is TRBV28, the J call TRBJ2-5, with 8 bases identical to TRBD1. The CDR3 is made up of 14 amino acids. After removal of 2 bases from V and 5 bases from J, the junction contained 4 bases not matched to a gene. The germline CDR1 and CDR2 sequences are MDHEN and SYDVKM. The complete variable domain, with remaining parts taken from reference TRBV28 and TRBJ2-5, reads DVKVTQSSRYLVKRTGEKVFLECVQDMDHENMFWYRQDPGLGLRLIYFSYDVKMKEKGDIPEGYSVSREKKERFSLILESASTNQTSMYLCASSLGQGQETQYFGPGTRLLVL.

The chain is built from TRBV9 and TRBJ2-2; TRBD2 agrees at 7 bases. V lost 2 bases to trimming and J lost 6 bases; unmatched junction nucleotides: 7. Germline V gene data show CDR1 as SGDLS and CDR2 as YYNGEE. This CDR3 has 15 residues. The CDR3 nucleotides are TGTGCCAGCAGCGTTACTAGCGACTCAGCCGGGGAGCTGTTTTTT. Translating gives CASSVTSDSAGELFF.

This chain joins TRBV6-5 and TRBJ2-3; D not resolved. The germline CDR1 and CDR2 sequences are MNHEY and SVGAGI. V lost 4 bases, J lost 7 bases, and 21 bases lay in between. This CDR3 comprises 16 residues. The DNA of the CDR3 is TGTGCCAGCAGTTCCATCCAGTTCGCTGGTTTAAATACGCAGTATTTT. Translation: CASSSIQFAGLNTQYF.

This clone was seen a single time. CDR3 protein: CASSIATGQVGNQPQHF. The CDR3 DNA reads TGTGCCAGTAGTATAGCAACCGGACAGGTCGGAAATCAGCCCCAGCATTTT. V usage is TRBV19 and J usage is TRBJ1-5, with TRBD1 identical over 7 bases. Trimming cost V 1 base and J 4 bases; bases outside gene matches: 10. Germline loops: CDR1 LNHDA, CDR2 SQIVND (reference sequence). This CDR3 spans 17 amino acids.

The DNA for the CDR3 is TGTGCCAGCAGCTTAGAGGGGGGGCGAAGATCCTATAATTCACCCCTCCACTTT. It encodes CASSLEGGRRSYNSPLHF. The chain is built from TRBV7-9 and TRBJ1-6; D might be TRBD1 (6 bases). Germline assignment: CDR1 SEHNR and CDR2 FQNEAQ (reference sequence). The CDR3 contains 18 residues. Between the trimmed V and J ends, which lost 1 base and 1 base, there was a span of 14 bases. The variable domain in full, with the rest retrieved from reference TRBV7-9 and TRBJ1-6, is DTGVSQNPRHKITKRGQNVTFRCDPISEHNRLYWYRQTLGQGPEFLTYFQNEAQLEKSRLLSDRFSAERPKGSFSTLEIQRTEQGDSAMYLCASSLEGGRRSYNSPLHFGNGTRLTVT.

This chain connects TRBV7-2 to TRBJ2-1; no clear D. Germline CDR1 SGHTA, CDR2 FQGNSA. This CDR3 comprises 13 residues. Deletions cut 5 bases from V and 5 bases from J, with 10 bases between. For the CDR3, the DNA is TGTGCCAGCAGCCCCTACTTAAACAATGAGCAGTTCTTC. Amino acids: CASSPYLNNEQFF.

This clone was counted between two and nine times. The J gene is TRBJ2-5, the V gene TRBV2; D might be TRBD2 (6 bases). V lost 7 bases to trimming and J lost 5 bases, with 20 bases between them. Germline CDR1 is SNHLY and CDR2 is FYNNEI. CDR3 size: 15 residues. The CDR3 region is CASNQAGDSGETQYF. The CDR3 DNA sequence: TGTGCCAGCAACCAAGCGGGTGACTCGGGGGAGACCCAGTACTTC.

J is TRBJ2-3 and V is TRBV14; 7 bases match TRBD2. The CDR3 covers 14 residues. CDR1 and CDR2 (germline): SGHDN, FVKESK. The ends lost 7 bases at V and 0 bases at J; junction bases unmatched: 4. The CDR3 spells CASKKRGSTDTQYF. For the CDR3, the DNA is TGTGCCAGCAAGAAGCGGGGCAGCACAGATACGCAGTATTTT.

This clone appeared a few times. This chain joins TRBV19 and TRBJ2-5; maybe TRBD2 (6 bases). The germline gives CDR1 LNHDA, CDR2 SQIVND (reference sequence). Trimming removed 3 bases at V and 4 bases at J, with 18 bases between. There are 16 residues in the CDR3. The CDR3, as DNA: TGTGCCAGTAGTATTGGGTTGGGGCGGGGTGTAGAGACCCAGTACTTC. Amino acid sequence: CASSIGLGRGVETQYF.

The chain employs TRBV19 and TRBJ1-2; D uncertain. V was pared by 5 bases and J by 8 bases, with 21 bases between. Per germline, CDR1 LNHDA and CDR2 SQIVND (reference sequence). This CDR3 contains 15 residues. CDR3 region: CASSPKVQAIAGYTF. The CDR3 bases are TGTGCCAGTAGTCCAAAGGTGCAGGCGATTGCCGGCTACACCTTC.

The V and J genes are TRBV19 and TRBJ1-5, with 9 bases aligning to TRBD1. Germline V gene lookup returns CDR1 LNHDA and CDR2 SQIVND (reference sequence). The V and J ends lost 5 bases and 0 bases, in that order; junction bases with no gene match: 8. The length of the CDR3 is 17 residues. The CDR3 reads CASSPRGTGYSNQPQHF. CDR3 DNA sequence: TGTGCCAGTAGTCCCCGTGGGACAGGGTATAGCAATCAGCCCCAGCATTTT.

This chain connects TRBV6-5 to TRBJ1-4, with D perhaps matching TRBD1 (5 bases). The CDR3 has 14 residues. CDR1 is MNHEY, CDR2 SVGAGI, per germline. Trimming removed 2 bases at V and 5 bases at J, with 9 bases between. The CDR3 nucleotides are TGTGCCAGCAGTTACGGCTCAGGGAATGAAAAACTGTTTTTT. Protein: CASSYGSGNEKLFF.

CDR3 loop: CASSLTQGRGDGYTF. The CDR3 DNA sequence: TGTGCCAGCAGCTTAACACAGGGAAGGGGCGATGGCTACACCTTC. The rearrangement uses TRBV7-9 and TRBJ1-2; TRBD1 is a possible D gene (6 bases). Trimming cost V 2 bases and J 6 bases, with 16 bases left between them. This CDR3 comprises 15 residues. Germline V gene data show CDR1 as SEHNR and CDR2 as FQNEAQ (reference sequence).

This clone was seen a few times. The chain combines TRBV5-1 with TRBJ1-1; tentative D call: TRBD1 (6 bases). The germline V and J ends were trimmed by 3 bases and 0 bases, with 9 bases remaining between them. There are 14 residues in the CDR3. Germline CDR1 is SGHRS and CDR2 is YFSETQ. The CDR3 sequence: CASSSRDMNTEAFF. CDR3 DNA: TGCGCCAGCAGCTCCAGGGACATGAACACTGAAGCTTTCTTT. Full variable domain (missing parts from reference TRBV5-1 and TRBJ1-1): KAGVTQTPRYLIKTRGQQVTLSCSPISGHRSVSWYQQTPGQGLQFLFEYFSETQRNKGNFPGRFSGRQFSNSRSEMNVSTLELGDSALYLCASSSRDMNTEAFFGQGTRLTVV.

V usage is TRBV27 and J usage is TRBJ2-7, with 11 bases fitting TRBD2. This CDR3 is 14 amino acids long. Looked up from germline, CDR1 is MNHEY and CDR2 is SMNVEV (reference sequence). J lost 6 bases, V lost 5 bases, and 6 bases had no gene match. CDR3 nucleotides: TGTGCCAGCAGTCCCACTAGCGGGGGCGGCGAGCAGTACTTC. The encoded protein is CASSPTSGGGEQYF.

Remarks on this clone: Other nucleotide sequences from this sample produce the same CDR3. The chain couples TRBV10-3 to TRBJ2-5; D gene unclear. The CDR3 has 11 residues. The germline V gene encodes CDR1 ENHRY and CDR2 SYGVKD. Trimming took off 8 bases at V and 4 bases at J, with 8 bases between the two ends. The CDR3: CAISDRETQYF. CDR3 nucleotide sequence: TGTGCCATCTCCGATAGAGAGACCCAGTACTTC.

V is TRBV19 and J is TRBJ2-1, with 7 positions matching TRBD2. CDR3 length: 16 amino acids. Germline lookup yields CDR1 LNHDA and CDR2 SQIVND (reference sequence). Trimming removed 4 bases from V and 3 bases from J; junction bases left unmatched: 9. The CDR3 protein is CASSTPKAGHYNEQFF. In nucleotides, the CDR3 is TGTGCCAGTAGTACCCCAAAAGCGGGGCACTACAATGAGCAGTTCTTC. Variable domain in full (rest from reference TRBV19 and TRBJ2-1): DGGITQSPKYLFRKEGQNVTLSCEQNLNHDAMYWYRQDPGQGLRLIYYSQIVNDFQKGDIAEGYSVSREKKESFPLTVTSAQKNPTAFYLCASSTPKAGHYNEQFFGPGTRLTVL.

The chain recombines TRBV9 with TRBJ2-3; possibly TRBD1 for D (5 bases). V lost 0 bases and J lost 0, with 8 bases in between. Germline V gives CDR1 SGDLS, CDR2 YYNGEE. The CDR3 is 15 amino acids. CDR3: CASSVVSGSTDTQYF. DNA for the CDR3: TGTGCCAGCAGCGTAGTGTCAGGGAGCACAGATACGCAGTATTTT.

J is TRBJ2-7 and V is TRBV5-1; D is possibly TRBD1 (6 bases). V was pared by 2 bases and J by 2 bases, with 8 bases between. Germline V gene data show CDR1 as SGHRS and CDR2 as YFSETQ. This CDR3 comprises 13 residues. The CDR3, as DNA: TGCGCCAGCAGCTTAGACAGGACCTACGAGCAGTACTTC. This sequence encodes CASSLDRTYEQYF.

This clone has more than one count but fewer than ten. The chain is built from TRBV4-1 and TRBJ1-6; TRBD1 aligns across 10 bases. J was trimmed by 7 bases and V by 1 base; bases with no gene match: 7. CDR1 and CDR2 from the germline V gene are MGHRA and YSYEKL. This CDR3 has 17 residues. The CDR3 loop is CASSQVKLDRGNSPLHF. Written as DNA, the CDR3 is TGCGCCAGCAGCCAAGTCAAATTGGACAGGGGGAATTCACCCCTCCACTTT.

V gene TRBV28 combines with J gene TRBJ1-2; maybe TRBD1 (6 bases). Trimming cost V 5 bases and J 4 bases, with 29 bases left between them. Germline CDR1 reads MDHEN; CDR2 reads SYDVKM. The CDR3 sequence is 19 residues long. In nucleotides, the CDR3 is TGTGCCAGCAGTCCTAATAGAGGGACAAAGGGTTCCTCCGTCTATGGCTACACCTTC. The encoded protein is CASSPNRGTKGSSVYGYTF.

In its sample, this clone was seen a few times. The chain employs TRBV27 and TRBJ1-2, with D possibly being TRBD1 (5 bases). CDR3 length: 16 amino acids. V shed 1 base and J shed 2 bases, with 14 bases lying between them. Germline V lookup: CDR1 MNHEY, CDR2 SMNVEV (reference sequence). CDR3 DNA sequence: TGTGCCAGCAGTTTATTACGGGGGACCGTAAACTATGGCTACACCTTC. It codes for CASSLLRGTVNYGYTF.

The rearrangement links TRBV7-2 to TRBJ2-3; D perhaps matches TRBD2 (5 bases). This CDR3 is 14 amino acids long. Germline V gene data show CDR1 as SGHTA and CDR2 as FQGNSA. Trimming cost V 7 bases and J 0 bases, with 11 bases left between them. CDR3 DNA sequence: TGTGCCAGCACCCTACTAGGCAGCACAGATACGCAGTATTTT. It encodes CASTLLGSTDTQYF.

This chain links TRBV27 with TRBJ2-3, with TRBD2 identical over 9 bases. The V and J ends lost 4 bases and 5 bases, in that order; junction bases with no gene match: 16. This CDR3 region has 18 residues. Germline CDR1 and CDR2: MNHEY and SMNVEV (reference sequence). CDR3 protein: CASSSEAGGDIGVDTQYF. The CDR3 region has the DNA TGTGCCAGCAGTTCGGAAGCGGGGGGAGACATAGGGGTAGATACGCAGTATTTT.